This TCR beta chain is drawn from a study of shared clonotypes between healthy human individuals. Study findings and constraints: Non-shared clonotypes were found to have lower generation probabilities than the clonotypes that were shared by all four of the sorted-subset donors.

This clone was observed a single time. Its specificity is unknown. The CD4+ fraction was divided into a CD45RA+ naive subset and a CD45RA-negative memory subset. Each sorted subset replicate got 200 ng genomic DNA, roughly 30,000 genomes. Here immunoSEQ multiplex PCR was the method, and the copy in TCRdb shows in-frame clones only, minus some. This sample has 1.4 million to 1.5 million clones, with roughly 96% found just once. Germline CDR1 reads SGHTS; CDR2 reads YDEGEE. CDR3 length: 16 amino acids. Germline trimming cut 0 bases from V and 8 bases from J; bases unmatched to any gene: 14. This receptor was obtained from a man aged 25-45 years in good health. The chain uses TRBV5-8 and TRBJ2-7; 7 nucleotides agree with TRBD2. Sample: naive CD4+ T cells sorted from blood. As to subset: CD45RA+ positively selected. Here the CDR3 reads CASSLVAGAPFGKQYF. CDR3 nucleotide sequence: TGTGCCAGCAGCTTGGTCGCGGGAGCGCCTTTCGGCAAGCAGTACTTC.